One and the same sample provided the 9 T cell receptor beta chains below, sequenced in a study of T cells in Graves' hyperthyroidism and ophthalmopathy. Amplified TCR beta CDR3 regions derived from RNA transcripts. The HTBI set primed first-round TCR CDR3 RT-PCR. TCRdb reprocessed the multiplex PCR reads via MiXCR and lists one record per CDR3 protein. The sample has fewer than 350,000 distinct CDR3 sequences, less than 15% seen once; the top ten hold 7.8%. The sequencing sample was made of blood. These receptors all come from a woman aged 30 to 39 with Graves' hyperthyroidism that later progressed to Graves' ophthalmopathy.

The V call is TRBV6-1, the J call TRBJ1-6; D perhaps matches TRBD1 (6 bases). This CDR3 spans 17 amino acids. V was trimmed by 5 bases and J by 0 bases, leaving 14 bases between them. The germline CDR1 and CDR2 sequences are MNHNS and SASEGT. The DNA for the CDR3 is TGTGCCAGCAGTCCTGACAGGTCTTCCTCCTATAATTCACCCCTCCACTTT. It translates to CASSPDRSSSYNSPLHF.

The gene calls are TRBV5-7 and TRBJ2-4; 14 bases match TRBD2. TRBV5-7 is filed as an ORF, its function uncertain. The junction had 15 bases not matched to a gene; V was cut back by 2 bases and J by 5 bases. This CDR3 is 20 amino acids long. CDR3 region: CASSFSPGLAGEGVENIQYF. In DNA, the CDR3 is TGTGCCAGCAGCTTTTCTCCGGGACTAGCGGGAGAAGGGGTTGAAAACATTCAGTACTTC.

This clonotype has ten or more counts. V and J are TRBV7-2 and TRBJ2-5; 8 nucleotides agree with TRBD2. J lost 5 bases, V lost 2 bases, and 10 bases had no gene match. This CDR3 has 16 amino acids. The germline gives CDR1 SGHTA, CDR2 FQGNSA. The CDR3: CASSLRILAAGETQYF. In nucleotides, the CDR3 is TGTGCCAGCAGCTTAAGAATACTAGCGGCAGGGGAGACCCAGTACTTC.

A few counts support this clonotype. The CDR3, as DNA: TGTGCCAGTAGACCCGGACAGATCTATGGCTACACCTTC. Its translation is CASRPGQIYGYTF. This rearrangement joins TRBV19 to TRBJ1-2, with a weak D call TRBD1 (6 bases). Trimming stripped 6 bases from V and 4 bases from J, with 12 bases between. CDR3 length: 13 amino acids. CDR1 and CDR2 (germline): LNHDA, SQIVND (reference sequence).

This clonotype was detected ten times or more. This rearrangement joins TRBV6-1 to TRBJ1-1; D is undetermined. The CDR3 sequence is 13 residues long. Germline V CDR1 and CDR2: MNHNS, SASEGT. V lost 5 bases and J lost 3, with 10 bases in between. As DNA, the CDR3 is TGTGCCAGCAGTCCGGCCGGCTACACTGAAGCTTTCTTT. It is translated as CASSPAGYTEAFF.

This clonotype was observed many times. The genes are TRBV7-2 and TRBJ2-2; 9 nucleotides line up with TRBD1. The CDR3 totals 15 residues. Germline assignment: CDR1 SGHTA and CDR2 FQGNSA. V was clipped by 4 bases and J by 4 bases; unmatched bases: 4. CDR3 nucleotides: TGTGCCAGCAGCTCGACAGGGGGAATCACCGGGGAGCTGTTTTTT. Amino acids: CASSSTGGITGELFF.

The table lists this clonotype with many counts. The genes are TRBV30 and TRBJ2-3, with 7 bases fitting TRBD2. The CDR3 totals 16 residues. Germline V lookup: CDR1 GTSNPN, CDR2 SVGIG (reference sequence). V lost 2 bases to trimming and J lost 0 bases; unmatched junction nucleotides: 8. The CDR3 reads CAWSPFRAGSTDTQYF. CDR3 nucleotide sequence: TGTGCCTGGAGTCCTTTCCGAGCGGGGAGCACAGATACGCAGTATTTT.

This clonotype was detected ten times or more. CDR3 loop: CASSRLADQIYEQFF. In nucleotides, the CDR3 is TGTGCCAGCAGTAGACTAGCGGACCAGATCTATGAGCAGTTCTTC. The rearrangement uses TRBV28 and TRBJ2-1, with 9 bases matching TRBD2. V shed 5 bases and J 8 bases; nucleotides not matched to a gene: 10. Germline V gives CDR1 MDHEN, CDR2 SYDVKM. The CDR3 loop spans 15 amino acids.

The rearrangement uses TRBV13 and TRBJ2-1, with 11 bases identical to TRBD2. V lost 5 bases, J lost 9 bases, and 9 bases stayed unmatched. Per germline, CDR1 PRHDT and CDR2 FYEKMQ (reference sequence). There are 15 residues in the CDR3. Here the CDR3 reads CASSARLAGPGEQFF. The CDR3 DNA sequence: TGTGCCAGCAGCGCCCGACTAGCGGGACCCGGTGAGCAGTTCTTC.